These 10 T cell receptor beta chains were all obtained from the same sample, sequenced in a study of cytomegalovirus exposure and HLA in healthy donors. PCR amplification relied on 60 Vbeta primers (plus 13 Jbeta primers). Some clones are missing from TCRdb's copy, which holds only in-frame ones; the method was immunoSEQ multiplex PCR. The repertoire includes about 140,000 clones, about four fifths of them detected once, and about 4.1% sits in the top ten. What was sequenced was PBMCs. The receptors originated from a woman between 35 and 50 years old in good health and CMV-seropositive.

This sequence joins TRBV7-9 and TRBJ2-2, with 9 bases aligning to TRBD1. Trimming cost V 4 bases and J 6 bases; bases outside gene matches: 12. The V gene's germline CDR1 is SEHNR and CDR2 FQNEAQ (reference sequence). This CDR3 has 17 residues. CDR3 in DNA: TGTGCCAGCAGCTACACGACCGGGACAGGGATATCCGGGGAGCTGTTTTTT. It codes for CASSYTTGTGISGELFF.

This chain uses TRBV11-2 with TRBJ1-6, with a tentative D call TRBD1 (5 bases). Germline lookup yields CDR1 SGHAT and CDR2 FQNNGV. This CDR3 spans 16 amino acids. The V gene lost 0 bases and the J gene lost 10 bases, with 16 bases spanning the gap. The CDR3 spells CASSLDLGGRQSPLHF. The CDR3 coding sequence is TGTGCCAGCAGCTTAGATCTGGGGGGACGGCAGTCACCCCTCCACTTT.

This rearrangement joins TRBV30 to TRBJ2-4; a possible D gene is TRBD1 (6 bases). Germline CDR1 and CDR2: GTSNPN and SVGIG (reference sequence). This CDR3 comprises 12 residues. V shed 5 bases and J shed 1 base, with 6 bases lying between them. Here the CDR3 DNA reads TGTGCCTGGCAGGGGGCCAAAAACATTCAGTACTTC. Translated, it gives CAWQGAKNIQYF.

The chain uses TRBV6-6 and TRBJ2-3; TRBD2 might be the D (6 bases). Germline V CDR1 and CDR2: MNHNY, SVGAGI (reference sequence). This CDR3 is 15 amino acids long. Deletions cut 2 bases from V and 0 bases from J, with 9 bases between. The CDR3 sequence: CASSYGGASTDTQYF. The CDR3 DNA sequence: TGTGCCAGCAGTTACGGAGGGGCTAGCACAGATACGCAGTATTTT.

This clone was picked up one time. The chain has TRBV19 and TRBJ1-5; D ambiguous. The germline V and J ends were trimmed by 5 bases and 4 bases, with 12 bases remaining between them. Looked up from germline, CDR1 is LNHDA and CDR2 is SQIVND (reference sequence). The CDR3 contains 14 residues. The chain's CDR3 is CASSPQRGNQPQHF. The CDR3 nucleotides read TGTGCCAGTAGTCCCCAGCGGGGTAATCAGCCCCAGCATTTT.

The chain couples TRBV5-1 to TRBJ1-5, with 8 bases that match TRBD1. Germline CDR1 and CDR2: SGHRS and YFSETQ. V was clipped by 0 bases and J by 8 bases; unmatched bases: 4. CDR3 size: 14 residues. The CDR3 region has the DNA TGCGCCAGCAGCTTGGACGGACAGGGTAAGCCCCAGCATTTT. Its translation is CASSLDGQGKPQHF.

The chain employs TRBV7-9 and TRBJ2-2, with 11 bases aligning to TRBD2. This CDR3 region has 15 residues. The V gene's germline CDR1 is SEHNR and CDR2 FQNEAQ (reference sequence). V lost 8 bases to trimming and J lost 6 bases; unmatched junction nucleotides: 8. The CDR3 protein is CASRSGGASPGELFF. CDR3 nucleotides: TGTGCCAGCCGTAGCGGGGGGGCGTCTCCCGGGGAGCTGTTTTTT.

The J gene is TRBJ1-1, the V gene TRBV20-1; D perhaps matches TRBD1 (6 bases). The length of the CDR3 is 11 residues. Trimming shortened V by 5 bases and J by 7 bases, and 11 bases separated the two germline ends. Germline CDR1 and CDR2: DFQATT and SNEGSKA (reference sequence). Here the CDR3 DNA reads TGCAGTGCTCACTGGACAGATGAAGCTTTCTTT. Translation gives CSAHWTDEAFF.

The chain has TRBV5-1 and TRBJ2-3; 7 bases are shared with TRBD1. The CDR3 totals 15 residues. Per the germline V gene, CDR1 is SGHRS and CDR2 is YFSETQ. The V and J ends lost 0 bases and 5 bases, in that order; junction bases with no gene match: 6. The CDR3 DNA is TGCGCCAGCAGCTTGGCCGGAAGGGGGCTAGATACGCAGTATTTT. Its translation: CASSLAGRGLDTQYF.

This clone was recorded a few times. The V and J genes are TRBV7-9 and TRBJ1-5, with D maybe TRBD1 (6 bases). Germline CDR1 reads SEHNR; CDR2 reads FQNEAQ (reference sequence). Trimming left V 2 bases short and J 4 bases short, with 9 bases between. This CDR3 has 14 amino acids. CDR3 nucleotide sequence: TGTGCCAGCAGCTTATCTACAGGGAATCAGCCCCAGCATTTT. Translation gives CASSLSTGNQPQHF.